The 7 T cell receptor beta chains presented below share a single source sample, sequenced in a study of T cell responses to AZD1222 COVID-19 vaccine. The protocol was immunoSEQ multiplex PCR, while the TCRdb copy is restricted to in-frame clones and leaves out a portion. This table holds nearly 90,000 clones, just over 85% found once. The input for sequencing was peripheral blood, taken on day 0 of MenACWY control vaccination. These TCRs come from an adult in good health.

The chain uses TRBV19 and TRBJ1-5; perhaps TRBD1 as D (5 bases). CDR1 is LNHDA and CDR2 is SQIVND in the germline V gene (reference sequence). V lost 7 bases, J lost 2 bases, and 18 bases lay in between. The CDR3 contains 16 residues. CDR3 protein: CASTRGEGPGNQPQHF. The CDR3 DNA reads TGTGCCAGTACCCGAGGGGAGGGGCCGGGCAATCAGCCCCAGCATTTT. Combining the CDR3 with reference TRBV19 and TRBJ1-5 gives the whole variable domain DGGITQSPKYLFRKEGQNVTLSCEQNLNHDAMYWYRQDPGQGLRLIYYSQIVNDFQKGDIAEGYSVSREKKESFPLTVTSAQKNPTAFYLCASTRGEGPGNQPQHFGDGTRLSIL.

The chain is built from TRBV19 and TRBJ2-7, with D possibly being TRBD2 (6 bases). CDR3 length: 14 residues. Germline V gives CDR1 LNHDA, CDR2 SQIVND (reference sequence). With 0 bases removed from V and 4 bases from J, the gap between germline ends came to 10 bases. The CDR3 DNA reads TGTGCCAGTAGTATAGATAGCGGCCAGTACGAGCAGTACTTC. Its protein is CASSIDSGQYEQYF.

The V and J genes are TRBV19 and TRBJ1-5, with a weak D call TRBD1 (5 bases). With 3 bases removed from V and 2 bases from J, the gap between germline ends came to 14 bases. The CDR3 loop spans 16 amino acids. The germline V gene encodes CDR1 LNHDA and CDR2 SQIVND (reference sequence). This CDR3 reads CASSMPAGKGNQPQHF. For the CDR3, the DNA is TGTGCCAGTAGTATGCCGGCAGGGAAGGGCAATCAGCCCCAGCATTTT.

This chain uses TRBV5-1 with TRBJ2-5; D gene uncertain. Germline values: CDR1 SGHRS, CDR2 YFSETQ. This CDR3 spans 15 amino acids. The V end was cut by 4 bases, the J end by 2 bases, with 15 bases between. The DNA of the CDR3 is TGCGCCAGCAGCCCCCCCGGCGAGCAACAAGAGACCCAGTACTTC. This codes for CASSPPGEQQETQYF.

The chain carries TRBV2 and TRBJ2-1; TRBD2 might be the D (6 bases). Deletions cut 7 bases from V and 7 bases from J, with 14 bases between. This CDR3 has 13 amino acids. Germline V CDR1 and CDR2: SNHLY, FYNNEI. CDR3 DNA sequence: TGTGCCAGCAACCAACAGGAGGGAAATGAGCAGTTCTTC. It yields the protein CASNQQEGNEQFF. The full variable domain, rest sourced from reference TRBV2 and TRBJ2-1, is EPEVTQTPSHQVTQMGQEVILRCVPISNHLYFYWYRQILGQKVEFLVSFYNNEISEKSEIFDDQFSVERPDGSNFTLKIRSTKLEDSAMYFCASNQQEGNEQFFGPGTRLTVL.

The chain has TRBV19 and TRBJ2-2; D unresolved. The germline gives CDR1 LNHDA, CDR2 SQIVND (reference sequence). This CDR3 spans 12 amino acids. Trimming cost V 3 bases and J 6 bases, with 5 bases left between them. The CDR3 protein is CASSMDPGELFF. In DNA, the CDR3 is TGTGCCAGTAGTATGGATCCCGGGGAGCTGTTTTTT.

The table lists this clone with a few counts. The chain employs TRBV28 and TRBJ1-3; TRBD1 aligns across 7 bases. The CDR3 is 14 residues long. CDR1 and CDR2 from the germline V gene are MDHEN and SYDVKM. The V and J ends lost 3 bases and 5 bases, in that order; junction bases with no gene match: 4. The CDR3, as DNA: TGTGCCAGCAGTTTTTACAGGGGCAGAAACACCATATATTTT. It specifies CASSFYRGRNTIYF. The full variable domain, completed using reference TRBV28 and TRBJ1-3, is DVKVTQSSRYLVKRTGEKVFLECVQDMDHENMFWYRQDPGLGLRLIYFSYDVKMKEKGDIPEGYSVSREKKERFSLILESASTNQTSMYLCASSFYRGRNTIYFGEGSWLTVV.